This T cell receptor (beta chain) was sequenced for a study of T cell changes during pregnancy in multiple sclerosis. TCRdb keeps only in-frame clones here, not all; method: immunoSEQ multiplex PCR. This table has about 40,000 clones, about 90% appearing once. CDR3 length equals 11 residues. Germline V gene lookup returns CDR1 SGHVS and CDR2 FQNEAQ. V gave up 5 bases and J gave up 3 bases, with 3 bases separating them. The TCR comes from a female donor with multiple sclerosis, enrolled in a pregnancy study. The V call is TRBV7-8, the J call TRBJ2-3; D unresolved. Here the sequenced sample was CD4+ T cells from peripheral blood mononuclear cells, taken before pregnancy. Here the CDR3 reads CASSLTDTQYF. In DNA form, the CDR3 reads TGTGCCAGCAGCCTGACAGATACGCAGTATTTT.